This T cell receptor (beta chain) is drawn from a study of T cell responses to AZD1222 COVID-19 vaccine. Turning to this clone: Its matching antigen is unknown.

Study-wide points: Increased Spike-specific TCR breadth and depth were observed after two AZD1222 doses. Researchers took repertoire samples only after the peak T cell response had come.

Second doses were pooled across both intervals (about 4 or about 12 weeks). The CDR3 runs 17 residues. The V segment lost 1 base and the J segment 3 bases; nucleotides outside the gene matches: 5. The V gene's germline CDR1 is LGHNA and CDR2 YNFKEQ. Here immunoSEQ multiplex PCR was the method, and the copy in TCRdb shows in-frame clones only, minus some. The sample has 86,000 or so clones, 80% to 95% seen once. This chain uses TRBV4-2 with TRBJ1-3; TRBD1 aligns across 11 bases. The clonotype was recovered from an adult who received the AZD1222 COVID-19 vaccine. Sequenced material: peripheral blood, taken 28 days after the second AZD1222 dose. CDR3 residues: CASSQGTGGAVGNTIYF. The DNA for the CDR3 is TGTGCCAGCAGCCAAGGGACAGGGGGCGCGGTTGGAAACACCATATATTTT.